The next 30 T cell receptor beta chains were all read from a single sample in a study of blood T cell repertoires in COVID-19 (dated by TCRdb to 2020 to 2021). Library preparation was by the immunoSEQ multiplex PCR assay. The immuneACCESS repertoire file appears here via TCRdb, limited to in-frame rearrangements. These files lack a portion of the clones; in checked studies, under half of the deficit traces to unresolved V genes, and the cause of the others is not known. The sample includes 190,000 or so clones, with roughly 86% observed a single time. In total, the top ten clones hold roughly 2.9% of the sample. Sequenced: peripheral blood. The origin of the receptors is a woman aged 25-40 years with active or convalescent COVID-19.

The DNA of the CDR3 is TGTGCCAGCAACATACGGGACATATCATACGAGCAGTACTTC. Its translation: CASNIRDISYEQYF. The V call is TRBV28, the J call TRBJ2-7; D is possibly TRBD1 (6 bases). The CDR3 extends over 14 amino acids. CDR1 is MDHEN, CDR2 SYDVKM, per germline. V lost 7 bases to trimming and J lost 4 bases, with 17 bases between them.

The V gene is TRBV5-6, the J gene TRBJ1-5; D is ambiguous. Deletions cut 4 bases from V and 3 bases from J, with 8 bases between. This CDR3 comprises 13 residues. CDR1 and CDR2 (germline): SGHDT, YYEEEE. CDR3 sequence (DNA): TGTGCCAGCAGCCCCGGGTCCAATCAGCCCCAGCATTTT. Amino acids: CASSPGSNQPQHF.

The chain links TRBV5-4 to TRBJ2-5; a possible D gene is TRBD1 (5 bases). Trimming took 0 bases from V and 3 from J, leaving 6 bases between them. This CDR3 is 13 amino acids long. Germline assignment: CDR1 SGHNT and CDR2 YYREEE (reference sequence). CDR3 residues: CASSLDRKETQYF. CDR3 bases: TGTGCCAGCAGCTTGGACAGGAAAGAGACCCAGTACTTC.

This clone appeared once. The chain joins TRBV5-1 to TRBJ2-5, with TRBD1 identical over 8 bases. Germline V gene data show CDR1 as SGHRS and CDR2 as YFSETQ. The J segment lost 4 bases and the V segment lost 4 bases, leaving 9 bases of the junction unmatched. This CDR3 comprises 15 residues. CDR3 in amino acids: CASSPYRGLAETQYF. CDR3 nucleotide sequence: TGCGCCAGCAGCCCCTACAGGGGGTTAGCAGAGACCCAGTACTTC.

This clone was detected only a few times. The chain is built from TRBV7-9 and TRBJ1-2; maybe TRBD1 (5 bases). The germline gives CDR1 SEHNR, CDR2 FQNEAQ (reference sequence). The V end lost 3 bases, the J end lost 9 bases, and 17 bases lay between the germline ends. The CDR3 sequence is 14 residues long. CDR3 coding DNA: TGTGCCAGCAGCTTGGGAACTGTAGGGGCGCGCTACACCTTC. Translation: CASSLGTVGARYTF.

The CDR3 loop reads CASSQEGTGGSPLHF. The CDR3 bases are TGTGCCAGCAGCCAAGAAGGGACTGGAGGGTCACCCCTCCACTTT. The V and J genes are TRBV3-1 (or the pseudogene TRBV3-2) and TRBJ1-6, with a weak D call TRBD1 (5 bases). Germline assignment: CDR1 LGHDT and CDR2 YNNKEL (reference sequence). The CDR3 covers 15 residues. Trimming removed 0 bases at V and 10 bases at J, with 13 bases between.

The chain carries TRBV7-9 and TRBJ2-1, with 13 bases aligning to TRBD2. Trimming removed 4 bases from V and 7 bases from J; junction bases left unmatched: 4. Per the germline V gene, CDR1 is SEHNR and CDR2 is FQNEAQ (reference sequence). The CDR3 covers 15 residues. The CDR3 spells CASSSLTSGRNEQFF. CDR3 DNA: TGTGCCAGCAGCTCCCTGACTAGCGGGAGGAATGAGCAGTTCTTC.

The chain joins TRBV18 to TRBJ2-5, with a tentative D call TRBD1 (5 bases). V dropped 6 bases and J dropped 0 bases, with 11 bases sitting between them. This CDR3 is 14 amino acids long. The V gene's germline CDR1 is KGHSH and CDR2 LQKENI. This CDR3 is CASSRAGYQETQYF. DNA for the CDR3: TGTGCCAGCTCCCGCGCAGGGTACCAAGAGACCCAGTACTTC.

The chain has TRBV6-1 and TRBJ1-1; no clear D gene. V shed 1 base and J shed 10 bases, with 19 bases lying between them. The CDR3 contains 15 residues. Germline CDR1 reads MNHNS; CDR2 reads SASEGT. CDR3 nucleotide sequence: TGTGCCAGCAGTGAAGACGTAAGATGGCGGGAGGGAGCTTTCTTT. Its protein is CASSEDVRWREGAFF.

V and J are TRBV25-1 and TRBJ2-1, with D possibly being TRBD2 (5 bases). From germline, CDR1 is MGHDK and CDR2 SYGVNS. The CDR3 has 14 amino acids. Trimming took 3 bases from V and 3 from J, leaving 9 bases between them. CDR3 nucleotides: TGTGCCAGCAGTGATAGGGAGCACTACAATGAGCAGTTCTTC. This sequence encodes CASSDREHYNEQFF.

The genes are TRBV5-1 and TRBJ2-1, with 14 bases aligning to TRBD2. After removal of 3 bases from V and 10 bases from J, the junction contained 6 bases not matched to a gene. The germline V gene has CDR1 SGHRS and CDR2 YFSETQ. CDR3 length: 15 amino acids. The CDR3 loop is CASSYAGLAGAEQFF. The CDR3 nucleotides read TGCGCCAGCAGCTATGCGGGACTAGCGGGGGCAGAGCAGTTCTTC.

The chain is built from TRBV24-1 and TRBJ2-2; 7 positions match TRBD1. The CDR3 loop spans 14 amino acids. Germline CDR1 and CDR2: KGHDR and SFDVKD. V trimming: 5 bases; J trimming: 1 base; junction bases outside the gene matches: 0. The chain's CDR3 is CATSGTGNTGELFF. The CDR3 nucleotides read TGTGCCACCAGTGGGACAGGGAACACCGGGGAGCTGTTTTTT.

This rearrangement joins TRBV4-1 to TRBJ2-2, with D perhaps TRBD1 (6 bases). V lost 3 bases and J lost 7, with 12 bases in between. CDR3 length equals 14 residues. Germline V gene data show CDR1 as MGHRA and CDR2 as YSYEKL. This chain's CDR3 is CASSHPQGIGELFF. CDR3 DNA: TGCGCCAGCAGCCACCCCCAGGGGATCGGGGAGCTGTTTTTT.

The chain employs TRBV28 and TRBJ2-5; TRBD2 matches at 7 bases. The germline CDR1 and CDR2 sequences are MDHEN and SYDVKM. Germline trimming cut 4 bases from V and 1 base from J; bases unmatched to any gene: 9. The CDR3 is 16 amino acids. The CDR3 region is CASSSPRLASQETQYF. CDR3 DNA: TGTGCCAGCAGTTCGCCCCGACTAGCCTCCCAAGAGACCCAGTACTTC.

This chain connects TRBV2 to TRBJ1-2, with unresolved D. The CDR3 spans 15 residues. Germline loops: CDR1 SNHLY, CDR2 FYNNEI. V was trimmed by 0 bases and J by 5 bases, leaving 13 bases between them. This chain's CDR3 is CASSEAARAGYGYTF. DNA of the CDR3: TGTGCCAGCAGTGAAGCGGCCCGGGCGGGGTATGGCTACACCTTC. The full variable domain, in which reference TRBV2 and TRBJ1-2 provide the parts outside the CDR3, is EPEVTQTPSHQVTQMGQEVILRCVPISNHLYFYWYRQILGQKVEFLVSFYNNEISEKSEIFDDQFSVERPDGSNFTLKIRSTKLEDSAMYFCASSEAARAGYGYTFGSGTRLTVV.

This clone was detected only a few times. J is TRBJ2-3 and V is TRBV7-9; D might be TRBD2 (7 bases). Trimming took 3 bases from V and 4 from J, leaving 14 bases between them. Germline CDR1 is SEHNR and CDR2 is FQNEAQ (reference sequence). CDR3 size: 15 residues. CDR3 in amino acids: CASSFEGGRADTQYF. DNA of the CDR3: TGTGCCAGCAGCTTTGAGGGGGGGCGAGCAGATACGCAGTATTTT.

The chain joins TRBV21-1 to TRBJ2-7; the D call of TRBD1 is as the table states it, not checked on the DNA. TRBV21-1 is an annotated pseudogene. This CDR3 contains 16 residues. The CDR3 is CASSEHRDRKSYEQYF. The CDR3 nucleotides are TGTGCCAGCAGCGAGCACCGGGACAGGAAATCCTACGAGCAGTACTTC.

This chain connects TRBV6-6 to TRBJ2-7, with a possible D match to TRBD1 (6 bases). Between the trimmed V and J ends, which lost 6 bases and 3 bases, there was a span of 21 bases. Germline V gene lookup returns CDR1 MNHNY and CDR2 SVGAGI (reference sequence). The CDR3 extends over 16 amino acids. The CDR3 DNA sequence: TGTGCCAGCAGCAGAGCCACCGGGACAAGGAACTACGAGCAGTACTTC. Its translation is CASSRATGTRNYEQYF.

This chain joins TRBV7-2 and TRBJ1-2; D is perhaps TRBD1 (5 bases). Trimming pared 2 bases from V and 8 bases from J, leaving 9 bases between. Germline CDR1 reads SGHTA; CDR2 reads FQGNSA. The CDR3 is 12 amino acids. The CDR3 DNA reads as TGTGCCAGCAGCTTAAGGGAGGGGGGCTACACCTTC. Amino acids: CASSLREGGYTF.

This clone has at least ten counts. The chain couples TRBV6-5 to TRBJ2-1, with TRBD2 matching 8 bases. V shed 6 bases and J 0 bases; nucleotides not matched to a gene: 4. The CDR3 covers 15 residues. Germline-derived CDR1 and CDR2 are MNHEY and SVGAGI. CDR3 region: CASSLTSDSYNEQFF. CDR3 coding DNA: TGTGCCAGCAGCTTGACTAGCGACTCCTACAATGAGCAGTTCTTC.

The chain uses TRBV28 and TRBJ1-4; a weak D match, TRBD1 (5 bases). V was pared by 8 bases and J by 0 bases, with 7 bases between. Germline V lookup: CDR1 MDHEN, CDR2 SYDVKM. The CDR3 runs 13 residues. CDR3 bases: TGTGCCAGCTTGACAGCAACTAATGAAAAACTGTTTTTT. Translating gives CASLTATNEKLFF.

This clone was picked up many times. The chain has TRBV10-3 and TRBJ1-1, with D maybe TRBD1 (6 bases). V shed 10 bases and J shed 3 bases, with 24 bases lying between them. The CDR3 runs 16 residues. The germline CDR1 and CDR2 sequences are ENHRY and SYGVKD. CDR3 DNA sequence: TGTGCCACCCCCCGACGCGGGGGGGCCTCGGACACTGAAGCTTTCTTT. Amino acids: CATPRRGGASDTEAFF.

This chain joins TRBV19 and TRBJ1-5; D remains unclear. CDR1 and CDR2 from the germline V gene are LNHDA and SQIVND (reference sequence). The V end was cut by 6 bases, the J end by 4 bases, with 10 bases between. CDR3 length: 13 residues. CDR3: CASRNRVNQPQHF. DNA for the CDR3: TGTGCCAGTAGGAACAGAGTAAATCAGCCCCAGCATTTT.

The V call is TRBV5-1, the J call TRBJ1-3; no clear D gene. Trimming stripped 0 bases from V and 2 bases from J, with 9 bases between. This CDR3 comprises 15 residues. Looked up from germline, CDR1 is SGHRS and CDR2 is YFSETQ. CDR3 region: CASSLGEKTGNTIYF. CDR3 DNA sequence: TGCGCCAGCAGCTTGGGGGAGAAGACTGGAAACACCATATATTTT.

V gene TRBV10-1 combines with J gene TRBJ1-1, with D possibly TRBD1 on 5 matching bases. The CDR3 consists of 14 residues. Trimming left V 3 bases short and J 4 bases short, with 12 bases between. Germline-derived CDR1 and CDR2 are WNHNN and SYGVQD (reference sequence). The CDR3 DNA follows: TGCGCCAGCAGTGACCAGGACACCGGCACTGAAGCTTTCTTT. This encodes CASSDQDTGTEAFF.

CDR3 DNA: TGTGCCAGCAGACCCGGGACACAAAACACCGGGGAGCTGTTTTTT. Its translation is CASRPGTQNTGELFF. The V call is TRBV2, the J call TRBJ2-2; possible D gene TRBD1, 6 bases. Trimming left V 6 bases short and J 2 bases short, with 13 bases between. CDR3 size: 15 residues. The germline gives CDR1 SNHLY, CDR2 FYNNEI.

This chain joins TRBV14 and TRBJ1-6; tentative D call: TRBD1 (5 bases). CDR1 and CDR2 (germline): SGHDN, FVKESK. The length of the CDR3 is 14 residues. The V end lost 6 bases, the J end lost 8 bases, and 14 bases lay between the germline ends. The CDR3 DNA sequence: TGTGCCAGCAGTTACAGGTTGAGAGATTCACCCCTCCACTTT. Its protein product is CASSYRLRDSPLHF.

This CDR3 reads CASSLDGGYTQYF. In DNA form, the CDR3 reads TGTGCCAGCAGCTTAGACGGGGGGTATACGCAGTATTTT. The chain carries TRBV11-3 and TRBJ2-3; the match to TRBD2 covers 7 bases. CDR1 and CDR2 (germline): SGHNT, YENEEA. The V and J ends lost 0 bases and 7 bases, in that order; junction bases with no gene match: 1. This CDR3 is 13 amino acids long.

This clone was recorded a few times. The chain joins TRBV11-2 to TRBJ2-7, with D perhaps TRBD2 (5 bases). CDR3 length: 17 residues. Germline lookup yields CDR1 SGHAT and CDR2 FQNNGV. The V gene lost 3 bases and the J gene lost 0 bases, with 18 bases spanning the gap. CDR3 amino acids: CASSFIRGDESSYEQYF. DNA for the CDR3: TGTGCCAGCAGCTTTATCCGGGGAGACGAGAGCTCCTACGAGCAGTACTTC.

The chain combines TRBV19 with TRBJ2-3; 8 bases agree with TRBD2. The V segment lost 1 base and the J segment 1 base; nucleotides outside the gene matches: 4. The germline gives CDR1 LNHDA, CDR2 SQIVND (reference sequence). The CDR3 spans 16 residues. CDR3 DNA: TGTGCCAGTAGTATAGGGAGGCGGGGGGGCACAGATACGCAGTATTTT. It is translated as CASSIGRRGGTDTQYF.